This TCR beta chain was profiled in a study of Graves' ophthalmopathy and Graves' hyperthyroidism. Overall study context: The authors defined stable hyperthyroidism as no ophthalmopathy within 18 months of follow-up.

This clonotype has a handful of counts. The hyperthyroidism patients, aged 18 to 65, had been newly diagnosed, with under 2 months' duration. The study excluded patients with other autoimmune diseases, uncontrolled infections, pregnancy or lactation. Thyroid ultrasound, orbital computed tomography, TRAb, serum thyroxine and clinical symptoms formed the basis of diagnosis. Amplification from RNA transcripts yielded the TCR beta CDR3 regions. The workflow started with a first-round RT-PCR run with HTBI primers and then moved on to a second-round multiplex PCR. MiXCR, applied by TCRdb to the multiplex PCR reads, yields one record per CDR3 protein. The profile covers over a million distinct CDR3 sequences, with about 40% appearing a single time and 8.5% to 14% taken by the ten largest. The CDR3 extends over 13 amino acids. V was trimmed by 6 bases and J by 5 bases, leaving 16 bases between them. The V gene's germline CDR1 is DFQATT and CDR2 SNEGSKA (reference sequence).

V usage is TRBV20-1 and J usage is TRBJ1-1, with D tentatively TRBD1 (5 bases). The TCR sequence derives from an adult man with Graves' hyperthyroidism. Source material: peripheral blood or thyroid tissue (not recorded which). CDR3 protein: CSAQGGARTEAFF. The CDR3 DNA is TGCAGTGCCCAGGGCGGCGCGAGGACTGAAGCTTTCTTT.